What follows are 17 T cell receptor beta chains derived from one specimen sequenced in a study of blood T cell repertoires in COVID-19 (dated by TCRdb to the early 2020s). Library preparation was by the immunoSEQ multiplex PCR assay. The table was pulled from immuneACCESS by TCRdb, which kept in-frame rearrangements only. Such tables lose some clones; where checked, under half of the loss comes from unresolved V genes, and the rest has no known cause. This sample gives 150,000 to 200,000 clones in total; 85% to 95% of them show up just once. Together, the top ten hold 3.5% to 5% of the sample. The sequencing input was peripheral blood. The source is a woman in her forties or fifties with acute or convalescent COVID-19.

The J gene is TRBJ1-2, the V gene TRBV19; no reliable D call. The V gene lost 0 bases and the J gene lost 4 bases, with 3 bases spanning the gap. Germline-derived CDR1 and CDR2 are LNHDA and SQIVND (reference sequence). There are 12 residues in the CDR3. This chain's CDR3 is CASSIESYGYTF. The CDR3 nucleotides read TGTGCCAGTAGTATAGAGAGCTATGGCTACACCTTC. Combining the CDR3 with reference TRBV19 and TRBJ1-2 gives the whole variable domain DGGITQSPKYLFRKEGQNVTLSCEQNLNHDAMYWYRQDPGQGLRLIYYSQIVNDFQKGDIAEGYSVSREKKESFPLTVTSAQKNPTAFYLCASSIESYGYTFGSGTRLTVV.

This chain joins TRBV6-1 and TRBJ2-2, with a possible D match to TRBD2 (6 bases). The germline V and J ends were trimmed by 4 bases and 5 bases, with 17 bases remaining between them. The CDR3 consists of 16 residues. Germline values: CDR1 MNHNS, CDR2 SASEGT. The CDR3 DNA follows: TGTGCCAGCAGTGGGGGAGGCTGGAGGAGGACCGGGGAGCTGTTTTTT. Protein: CASSGGGWRRTGELFF.

The CDR3: CASSQDSPGDYGYTF. CDR3 bases: TGCGCCAGCAGCCAAGATAGTCCAGGGGACTATGGCTACACCTTC. This rearrangement joins TRBV4-3 to TRBJ1-2; D perhaps matches TRBD1 (6 bases). The germline V and J ends were trimmed by 0 bases and 3 bases, with 11 bases remaining between them. The CDR3 extends over 15 amino acids. Germline V gene data show CDR1 as LGHNA and CDR2 as YSLEER.

The V and J genes are TRBV3-1 (or the pseudogene TRBV3-2) and TRBJ1-4, with TRBD1 as a possible D gene (5 bases). The V gene lost 0 bases and the J gene lost 4 bases, with 12 bases spanning the gap. Germline V gives CDR1 LGHDT, CDR2 YNNKEL (reference sequence). The CDR3 is 16 amino acids. The chain's CDR3 is CASSQDLTDDNEKLFF. The CDR3 coding sequence is TGTGCCAGCAGCCAAGATTTGACAGATGATAATGAAAAACTGTTTTTT.

This chain connects TRBV30 to TRBJ2-1, with TRBD1 matching over 8 bases. Germline CDR1 reads GTSNPN; CDR2 reads SVGIG (reference sequence). The V and J ends lost 4 bases and 5 bases, in that order; junction bases with no gene match: 7. CDR3 size: 14 residues. In nucleotides, the CDR3 is TGTGCCTGGAATCCAGGGGGCATGGACAATGAGCAGTTCTTC. Protein product: CAWNPGGMDNEQFF.

This clone was counted a few times. V is TRBV3-1 (or the pseudogene TRBV3-2) and J is TRBJ1-4; D unresolved. Trimming removed 2 bases from V and 8 bases from J, with 6 bases in between. The CDR3 runs to 12 residues. Germline values: CDR1 LGHDT, CDR2 YNNKEL (reference sequence). CDR3 DNA: TGTGCCAGCAGCCAACTACGGGAAAAACTGTTTTTT. Translating it yields CASSQLREKLFF.

The chain links TRBV28 to TRBJ2-7, with 8 positions matching TRBD1. Germline CDR1 reads MDHEN; CDR2 reads SYDVKM. This CDR3 region has 16 residues. Trimming cost V 6 bases and J 2 bases; bases outside gene matches: 12. This CDR3 is CASRRSTGGYAYEQYF. The CDR3, as DNA: TGTGCCAGCAGACGATCAACAGGGGGATACGCCTACGAGCAGTACTTC.

The CDR3 DNA sequence: TGCGCCAGCAGCGACCCCGGGACAGGGTTTATGAACACTGAAGCTTTCTTT. Translating gives CASSDPGTGFMNTEAFF. The V and J genes are TRBV5-1 and TRBJ1-1; 9 nucleotides agree with TRBD1. V was pared by 4 bases and J by 0 bases, with 10 bases of the junction left unmatched. CDR1 is SGHRS and CDR2 is YFSETQ in the germline V gene. CDR3 length equals 17 residues.

This clone was seen only once. This chain connects TRBV3-1 (or the pseudogene TRBV3-2) to TRBJ1-1; the D is unclear. V lost 4 bases and J 1 base, leaving 4 bases between the germline ends. The length of the CDR3 is 12 residues. Per germline, CDR1 LGHDT and CDR2 YNNKEL (reference sequence). In DNA form, the CDR3 reads TGTGCCAGCAGCCGACAGAACACTGAAGCTTTCTTT. It specifies CASSRQNTEAFF.

This clone was counted once. The chain uses TRBV9 and TRBJ1-1, with TRBD1 as a possible D gene (6 bases). The germline gives CDR1 SGDLS, CDR2 YYNGEE. With 1 base removed from V and 8 bases from J, the gap between germline ends came to 12 bases. The CDR3 totals 13 residues. The CDR3 sequence is CASSVWGRGEAFF. The CDR3 nucleotides are TGTGCCAGCAGCGTATGGGGCAGGGGAGAAGCTTTCTTT.

This clone is a singleton in its sample. CDR3 nucleotides: TGTGCCAGCTCACGCCTCAGGGATTATGGCTACACCTTC. Translated: CASSRLRDYGYTF. The J gene is TRBJ1-2, the V gene TRBV18; D may be TRBD1 (5 bases). Trimming removed 4 bases from V and 5 bases from J, with 11 bases in between. CDR1 KGHSH and CDR2 LQKENI come from the germline V gene. CDR3 length equals 13 residues.

The rearrangement links TRBV6-6 to TRBJ1-1, with D uncertain. CDR1 is MNHNY, CDR2 SVGAGI, per germline (reference sequence). The length of the CDR3 is 11 residues. V was cut by 6 bases and J by 3 bases, with 5 bases left in between. The CDR3 sequence: CASSLHTEAFF. In DNA form, the CDR3 reads TGTGCCAGCAGCCTTCACACTGAAGCTTTCTTT.

The V gene is TRBV18, the J gene TRBJ1-2; unclear D gene. This CDR3 spans 16 amino acids. The germline V gene encodes CDR1 KGHSH and CDR2 LQKENI. Trimming took off 3 bases at V and 2 bases at J, with 16 bases between the two ends. CDR3 bases: TGTGCCAGCTCACCTGCGGCAGCCAAAAGCAACTATGGCTACACCTTC. This encodes CASSPAAAKSNYGYTF. Supplemented by reference TRBV18 and TRBJ1-2, the full variable domain reads NAGVMQNPRHLVRRRGQEARLRCSPMKGHSHVYWYRQLPEEGLKFMVYLQKENIIDESGMPKERFSAEFPKEGPSILRIQQVVRGDSAAYFCASSPAAAKSNYGYTFGSGTRLTVV.

The rearrangement joins TRBV6-6 to TRBJ1-4; D is perhaps TRBD1 (5 bases). CDR1 MNHNY and CDR2 SVGAGI come from the germline V gene (reference sequence). The ends were cut back, 4 bases at V and 8 bases at J, with 20 bases in the middle. This CDR3 spans 16 amino acids. CDR3 DNA sequence: TGTGCCAGCAGTTTTTCCAGGACACTTTCCGGAGAAAAACTGTTTTTT. Translation: CASSFSRTLSGEKLFF.

V is TRBV2 and J is TRBJ1-5; TRBD1 agrees at 9 bases. Per germline, CDR1 SNHLY and CDR2 FYNNEI. Trimming at V came to 4 bases and at J to 5 bases, leaving 3 bases not matched to a gene. This CDR3 is built from 14 residues. The CDR3 reads CASSGQGVDQPQHF. The CDR3 DNA is TGTGCCAGCAGTGGACAGGGGGTTGATCAGCCCCAGCATTTT.

This rearrangement joins TRBV9 to TRBJ2-2; TRBD1 might be the D (5 bases). The CDR3 consists of 16 residues. Germline CDR1 and CDR2: SGDLS and YYNGEE. Trimming stripped 4 bases from V and 5 bases from J, with 18 bases between. Written as DNA, the CDR3 is TGTGCCAGCAGCCCCCGACAGAGGCCCCAAACCGGGGAGCTGTTTTTT. Amino acids: CASSPRQRPQTGELFF.

This rearrangement joins TRBV6-5 to TRBJ1-2; 7 positions agree with TRBD1. The CDR3 has 15 amino acids. Germline CDR1 reads MNHEY; CDR2 reads SVGAGI. With 6 bases clipped from V and 6 bases from J, the junction kept 13 bases outside the gene matches. The CDR3 here is CASRTQDRRRDGYTF. CDR3 sequence (DNA): TGTGCCAGCAGAACACAGGACAGGAGAAGGGATGGCTACACCTTC.